A selection of T cell receptor beta chains follows, all from one sample in a study of regulatory and conventional T cells in breast cancer. TCRdb redid the calling of the PCR reads with MiXCR, one entry per CDR3 protein. In the table there are some 1,500 distinct CDR3 sequences, around 82% of which are singletons. Sequenced input: regulatory T cells from blood. The receptor set was obtained from a male donor in good health. Each CDR3 is given with its conserved first and last residue. Each record gives: clone size, D gene, V gene, J gene, CDR3 protein, CDR3 DNA. D genes are given only for firm matches. For some rows the clone size is stated as once, few or many, or as a class when expanded; others skip it.

clone_size: few; d_call: .; v_call: TRBV6-5; j_call: TRBJ2-5; cdr3_aa: CASSLEAGATQYF; cdr3_nt: TGTGCCAGCAGTTTAGAGGCGGGGGCCACCCAGTACTTC
clone_size: once; d_call: TRBD1; v_call: TRBV18; j_call: TRBJ2-7; cdr3_aa: CASSPLPTGAYEQYF; cdr3_nt: TGTGCCAGCTCACCGCTACCGACAGGGGCGTACGAGCAGTACTTC
clone_size: once; d_call: TRBD2; v_call: TRBV4-2; j_call: TRBJ2-5; cdr3_aa: CASSQGPGLVQREETQYF; cdr3_nt: TGTGCCAGCAGCCAAGGCCCGGGACTAGTCCAAAGAGAAGAGACCCAGTACTTC
clone_size: .; d_call: TRBD1; v_call: TRBV5-1; j_call: TRBJ1-2; cdr3_aa: CASSSGQNYGYTF; cdr3_nt: TGCGCCAGCAGCTCGGGACAGAACTATGGCTACACCTTC
clone_size: .; d_call: TRBD1; v_call: TRBV20-1; j_call: TRBJ1-5; cdr3_aa: CSAPTGTFNQPQHF; cdr3_nt: TGCAGTGCTCCGACAGGGACCTTCAATCAGCCCCAGCATTTT
clone_size: .; d_call: .; v_call: TRBV20-1; j_call: TRBJ2-7; cdr3_aa: CSARPRTPAEYF; cdr3_nt: TGCAGTGCTAGACCTCGGACTCCCGCCGAGTACTTC
clone_size: .; d_call: TRBD1; v_call: TRBV6-6; j_call: TRBJ1-6; cdr3_aa: CASSFGTERPNSPLHF; cdr3_nt: TGTGCCAGCAGTTTTGGGACAGAGAGGCCTAATTCACCCCTCCACTTT
clone_size: .; d_call: TRBD1; v_call: TRBV12-3/TRBV12-4; j_call: TRBJ2-7; cdr3_aa: CASRATGRYEQYF; cdr3_nt: TGTGCCAGCAGGGCGACAGGGCGCTACGAGCAGTACTTC
clone_size: .; d_call: TRBD1; v_call: TRBV20-1; j_call: TRBJ1-2; cdr3_aa: CSASATDRGYYGYTF; cdr3_nt: TGCAGTGCTAGTGCGACGGACAGGGGGTACTATGGCTACACCTTC
clone_size: .; d_call: .; v_call: TRBV20-1; j_call: TRBJ1-2; cdr3_aa: CSARDQFREQGRGYTF; cdr3_nt: TGCAGTGCTAGAGATCAGTTTAGAGAACAGGGACGTGGCTACACCTTC
clone_size: .; d_call: TRBD1; v_call: TRBV5-6; j_call: TRBJ2-1; cdr3_aa: CASSLGDRSYNEQFF; cdr3_nt: TGTGCCAGCAGCTTGGGGGACAGGTCCTACAATGAGCAGTTCTTC
clone_size: .; d_call: .; v_call: TRBV7-8; j_call: TRBJ2-1; cdr3_aa: CASSLDRHNEQFF; cdr3_nt: TGTGCCAGCAGCTTAGACAGGCACAATGAGCAGTTCTTC
clone_size: .; d_call: .; v_call: TRBV7-2; j_call: TRBJ2-7; cdr3_aa: CASSLARAYEQYF; cdr3_nt: TGTGCCAGCAGCTTAGCCAGGGCCTACGAGCAGTACTTC
clone_size: .; d_call: .; v_call: TRBV24-1; j_call: TRBJ2-1; cdr3_aa: CATSVSGQSYNEQFF; cdr3_nt: TGTGCCACCAGTGTGTCAGGACAGTCGTACAATGAGCAGTTCTTC
clone_size: .; d_call: .; v_call: TRBV7-2; j_call: TRBJ2-1; cdr3_aa: CASSLGRVSLFF; cdr3_nt: TGTGCCAGCAGCTTAGGGCGCGTCTCTCTGTTCTTC
clone_size: .; d_call: .; v_call: TRBV7-2; j_call: TRBJ2-5; cdr3_aa: CASSLLGRETQYF; cdr3_nt: TGTGCCAGCAGCTTACTGGGTCGGGAGACCCAGTACTTC
clone_size: few; d_call: .; v_call: TRBV20-1; j_call: TRBJ1-5; cdr3_aa: CSAAIYSNQPQHF; cdr3_nt: TGCAGTGCCGCAATCTATAGCAATCAGCCCCAGCATTTT
clone_size: .; d_call: TRBD1; v_call: TRBV5-1; j_call: TRBJ1-1; cdr3_aa: CASSLGTGNTEAFF; cdr3_nt: TGCGCCAGCAGCTTAGGGACAGGGAACACTGAAGCTTTCTTT
clone_size: .; d_call: .; v_call: TRBV12-3/TRBV12-4; j_call: TRBJ2-5; cdr3_aa: CASSHDPWVRAQGETQYF; cdr3_nt: TGTGCCAGCAGCCATGACCCGTGGGTCAGGGCGCAAGGAGAGACCCAGTACTTC